This T cell receptor beta chain was retrieved from a study of blood T cell repertoires in COVID-19. The wider study: The study drew acute and convalescent COVID-19 samples from the United States, Italy and Spain. Nucleic acid was either cDNA or gDNA, and it came from T cells, B-cell-depleted T cells, or PBMCs.

In the source study's methods: Reference gene primer amplification in the assay estimated nucleated cell counts. Clones were sequenced by immunoSEQ multiplex PCR, and TCRdb holds only the in-frame ones, with some missing. The V and J calls and clone size are taken from that table; D and trimming were inferred from the DNA. Of 170,000 or so clones listed, more than 90% are singletons. The length of the CDR3 is 16 residues. Germline V gene sequence: CDR1 MNHNY, CDR2 SVGAGI (reference sequence). V shed 5 bases and J 2 bases; nucleotides not matched to a gene: 9. This receptor was obtained from a man aged 50 or older with acute or convalescent COVID-19. This sequence joins TRBV6-6 and TRBJ2-3; 8 nucleotides match TRBD1. The sequencing sample was made of peripheral blood. DNA for the CDR3: TGTGCCAGCAGTCGACAGGGGTTATCAGCCACAGATACGCAGTATTTT. Amino acids: CASSRQGLSATDTQYF.